This passage covers 20 T cell receptor beta chains from one sample sequenced in a study of spatial heterogeneity in lung cancer. Study observations and caveats: Counts of expanded alpha and beta TCRs within tumors tracked the tumor nonsynonymous mutation count.

TCRdb reanalysed the 5' RACE reads using MiXCR and keeps one entry per CDR3 protein. The sample lists about 10,000 distinct CDR3 sequences; under 6.5% were seen once. Stated time point: sample taken at primary tumor resection. These receptors are not linked to any known antigen. The starting material was lung tumor tissue, obtained at surgery. These receptor sequences come from a female donor with early-stage non-small cell lung cancer.

This rearrangement joins TRBV5-6 to TRBJ2-1; D possibly uses TRBD1 or TRBD2 (6 bases each). This CDR3 has 14 amino acids. With 1 base removed from V and 5 bases from J, the gap between germline ends came to 10 bases. The germline gives CDR1 SGHDT, CDR2 YYEEEE. The CDR3 nucleotides are TGTGCCAGCAGCTTGACGGAGGGGGACAATGAGCAGTTCTTC. It translates to CASSLTEGDNEQFF.

This clonotype is medium-sized. The chain's CDR3 is CSVEDRDYGYTF. The DNA of the CDR3 is TGCAGCGTTGAAGACAGGGACTATGGCTACACCTTC. This sequence joins TRBV29-1 and TRBJ1-2, with a weak D call TRBD1 (5 bases). Germline CDR1 is SQVTM and CDR2 is ANQGSEA. This CDR3 comprises 12 residues. V was trimmed by 0 bases and J by 3 bases, leaving 5 bases between them.

This clonotype has ten or more counts. CDR3 protein: CASSRVGQEPSMNTEAFF. In DNA form, the CDR3 reads TGTGCCAGCAGCCGGGTAGGGCAGGAGCCATCCATGAACACTGAAGCTTTCTTT. The chain is built from TRBV5-8 and TRBJ1-1, with D uncertain. CDR3 length equals 18 residues. Germline assignment: CDR1 SGHTS and CDR2 YDEGEE. The germline V and J ends were trimmed by 4 bases and 0 bases, with 22 bases remaining between them. The whole variable domain, filled in from reference TRBV5-8 and TRBJ1-1, reads EAGVTQSPTHLIKTRGQQATLRCSPISGHTSVYWYQQALGLGLQFLLWYDEGEERNRGNFPPRFSGRQFPNYSSELNVNALELEDSALYLCASSRVGQEPSMNTEAFFGQGTRLTVV.

The sample holds many counts of this clonotype. V usage is TRBV24-1 and J usage is TRBJ1-2; D may be TRBD1 (6 bases). Germline V gives CDR1 KGHDR, CDR2 SFDVKD. V was trimmed by 3 bases and J by 8 bases, leaving 18 bases between them. This CDR3 comprises 15 residues. CDR3 loop: CATSDGAAGGYGYTF. The CDR3 coding sequence is TGTGCCACCAGTGATGGGGCAGCTGGGGGCTACGGCTACACCTTC.

This clonotype was found many times. CDR3 in DNA: TGTGCCAGCAGCCCGGTCAGGGGAGCAGATACGCAGTATTTT. Protein: CASSPVRGADTQYF. The V gene is TRBV7-2, the J gene TRBJ2-3; D is possibly TRBD1 (6 bases). The germline V gene has CDR1 SGHTA and CDR2 FQGNSA. Trimming removed 5 bases at V and 4 bases at J, with 13 bases between. The CDR3 is 14 residues long.

The table lists this clonotype with many counts. The gene calls are TRBV28 and TRBJ2-7; 11 bases are a match to TRBD2. In germline, CDR1 is MDHEN, CDR2 SYDVKM. The CDR3 sequence is 14 residues long. V was pared by 8 bases and J by 2 bases, with 5 bases of the junction left unmatched. DNA of the CDR3: TGTGCCAGCCAAGGACTAGCGGGTCCCTACGAGCAGTACTTC. Translating it yields CASQGLAGPYEQYF.

This chain connects TRBV28 to TRBJ2-3; perhaps D is TRBD1 or TRBD2 (6 bases each). The germline V and J ends were trimmed by 2 bases and 4 bases, with 13 bases remaining between them. Germline values: CDR1 MDHEN, CDR2 SYDVKM. CDR3 length equals 15 residues. As DNA, the CDR3 is TGTGCCAGCAGTTTACGGGGGCAGGGGCCAGATACGCAGTATTTT. Translated: CASSLRGQGPDTQYF.

This clonotype has ten or more counts. The chain has TRBV4-1 and TRBJ2-7; 7 nucleotides line up with TRBD2. The V gene's germline CDR1 is MGHRA and CDR2 YSYEKL. CDR3 size: 17 residues. J gave up 4 bases and V 0 bases, and 12 bases lay outside the gene matches. CDR3 in DNA: TGCGCCAGCAGCCAAGAAGGAGGGGACTATCCAGCTTACGAGCAGTACTTC. It yields the protein CASSQEGGDYPAYEQYF.

This clonotype has more than one count but fewer than ten. The chain links TRBV3-1 to TRBJ2-7; D ambiguous. Per the germline V gene, CDR1 is LGHDT and CDR2 is YNNKEL (reference sequence). Trimming left V 4 bases short and J 4 bases short, with 14 bases between. There are 14 residues in the CDR3. CDR3 nucleotides: TGTGCCAGCAGCCCTTATGGGGTCGGGTACGAGCAGTACTTC. Protein product: CASSPYGVGYEQYF.

This clonotype was counted many times. This sequence joins TRBV6-6 and TRBJ2-3, with no clear D. Germline values: CDR1 MNHNY, CDR2 SVGAGI (reference sequence). The CDR3 totals 12 residues. Trimming pared 2 bases from V and 2 bases from J, leaving 2 bases between. The CDR3 loop reads CASSYITDTQYF. As DNA, the CDR3 is TGTGCCAGCAGTTACATCACAGATACGCAGTATTTT.

This clonotype qualifies as medium-sized (0.01 to 0.1%). V usage is TRBV27 and J usage is TRBJ1-1; 9 bases line up with TRBD1. The CDR3 consists of 14 residues. The germline CDR1 and CDR2 sequences are MNHEY and SMNVEV (reference sequence). Unmatched junction bases numbered 5, after V lost 5 bases and J lost 4 bases. DNA of the CDR3: TGTGCCAGCAGTCTCCGGGGACAGGGCACTGAAGCTTTCTTT. This encodes CASSLRGQGTEAFF.

This clonotype showed up many times. This chain joins TRBV5-5 and TRBJ2-5; TRBD2 aligns across 10 bases. Germline trimming cut 5 bases from V and 3 bases from J; bases unmatched to any gene: 7. Germline-derived CDR1 and CDR2 are SGHKS and YYEKEE (reference sequence). The CDR3 totals 15 residues. The CDR3 reads CASRSGLAVEETQYF. The CDR3, as DNA: TGTGCCAGCAGATCAGGACTAGCGGTAGAAGAGACCCAGTACTTC.

In this sample, this clonotype turned up many times. The V and J genes are TRBV5-1 and TRBJ2-2; a weak D match, TRBD1 (5 bases). Germline CDR1 and CDR2: SGHRS and YFSETQ. V lost 1 base and J 2 bases, leaving 9 bases between the germline ends. The CDR3 contains 15 residues. The CDR3 sequence is CASSLNRPNTGELFF. The CDR3 nucleotides read TGCGCCAGCAGCTTGAACAGGCCAAACACCGGGGAGCTGTTTTTT. Using reference TRBV5-1 and TRBJ2-2 for the parts outside the CDR3, the full variable domain is KAGVTQTPRYLIKTRGQQVTLSCSPISGHRSVSWYQQTPGQGLQFLFEYFSETQRNKGNFPGRFSGRQFSNSRSEMNVSTLELGDSALYLCASSLNRPNTGELFFGEGSRLTVL.

This clonotype was detected ten times or more. The chain employs TRBV6-5 and TRBJ2-5; D call uncertain. The CDR3 runs to 13 residues. Between the trimmed V and J ends, which lost 8 bases and 1 base, there was a span of 11 bases. In germline, CDR1 is MNHEY, CDR2 SVGAGI. The CDR3 DNA reads TGTGCCAGCTCGAGGTTGGGCCAAGAGACCCAGTACTTC. It translates to CASSRLGQETQYF.

The sample holds many counts of this clonotype. V gene TRBV30 combines with J gene TRBJ1-2; the D gene is possibly TRBD1 (5 bases). Trimming removed 2 bases at V and 4 bases at J, with 8 bases between. Germline CDR1 and CDR2: GTSNPN and SVGIG (reference sequence). The CDR3 contains 12 residues. CDR3 coding DNA: TGTGCCTGGAGTCTGGGGGGCTATGGCTACACCTTC. It translates to CAWSLGGYGYTF.

Relative to its sample, this clonotype is medium-sized. This CDR3 reads CASSESQVTNTGELFF. DNA for the CDR3: TGTGCCAGCAGTGAATCCCAGGTGACGAACACCGGGGAGCTGTTTTTT. The chain is built from TRBV2 and TRBJ2-2; D gene unclear. This CDR3 is 16 amino acids long. V shed 2 bases and J shed 0 bases, with 10 bases lying between them. The germline CDR1 and CDR2 sequences are SNHLY and FYNNEI.

This clonotype was counted between two and nine times. The DNA for the CDR3 is TGCAGTGCTTTGGGACAAGAAGGCAATGAGCAGTTCTTC. Encoded protein: CSALGQEGNEQFF. The V call is TRBV20-1, the J call TRBJ2-1; perhaps TRBD1 as D (6 bases). V dropped 5 bases and J dropped 6 bases, with 14 bases sitting between them. From germline, CDR1 is DFQATT and CDR2 SNEGSKA (reference sequence). The CDR3 is 13 amino acids.

This clonotype was counted between two and nine times. This chain joins TRBV29-1 and TRBJ1-5; possibly TRBD1 for D (6 bases). Between the trimmed V and J ends, which lost 7 bases and 9 bases, there was a span of 16 bases. The CDR3 is made up of 12 amino acids. Germline values: CDR1 SQVTM, CDR2 ANQGSEA. CDR3 DNA sequence: TGCAGCGCCGGACAGACGATAGGGCCCCAGCATTTT. This sequence encodes CSAGQTIGPQHF.

The chain couples TRBV19 to TRBJ1-2, with no clear D. The V and J ends lost 3 bases and 0 bases respectively, with 11 bases between them. The CDR3 has 15 residues. Germline V gene sequence: CDR1 LNHDA, CDR2 SQIVND (reference sequence). The CDR3 region is CASSMDGYSNYGYTF. DNA for the CDR3: TGTGCCAGTAGTATGGACGGCTATTCTAACTATGGCTACACCTTC.

Ten or more counts support this clonotype. This chain uses TRBV19 with TRBJ2-5; D is unresolved. The ends were cut back, 5 bases at V and 1 base at J, with 5 bases in the middle. Germline CDR1 reads LNHDA; CDR2 reads SQIVND (reference sequence). This CDR3 has 12 amino acids. The CDR3 loop is CASSALQETQYF. In DNA, the CDR3 is TGTGCCAGTAGTGCCCTCCAAGAGACCCAGTACTTC.